This note documents a single T cell receptor beta chain sequence. This clone was picked up one time. Its recognized antigen is unknown. Per-nucleotide qualities are absent, and no much larger clonotype sits a single base away. These data belong to a study of blood T cell repertoires in COVID-19 (TCRdb year 2020). About the investigation overall: Samples from collaborators originated in the United States, Italy and Spain and spanned both the acute and convalescent phases of COVID-19. The material from the prospective study consisted of cDNA or gDNA derived from T cells, B-cell-depleted T cells, or PBMCs. Deeply sampled blood TCRbeta repertoires from subjects exposed to, actively infected with, or recovered from COVID-19 were included in the dataset. The repertoires were made available in a free public database intended to serve as a resource for research on the immune response to SARS-CoV-2. The samples were drawn from two sources: the first 160 participants of the ongoing ImmuneRACE study, and 1,000 to 1,500 subjects contributed by 6 global collaborators. A de-identified subject ID, COVID-19 status, age in years and sex were almost always included in the sample metadata. Where available, HLA class I and class II types were obtained from metadata supplied by the sample provider rather than from assay-based typing. Overall study results and their limits: The amount of clinical and demographic metadata varied by source and participant and was provided uncurated.

Collaborating institutions collected whole blood in K2EDTA tubes following their own protocols. Collaborator samples were shipped for TCRbeta analysis as frozen whole blood, isolated PBMCs, or DNA extracted from either sample type. TCRbeta CDR3 regions were amplified from genomic DNA by means of the immunoSEQ Assay, a bias-controlled multiplex PCR. For the original study's pipeline: Within the assay, amplification of reference gene primers was used to estimate how many nucleated cells each sample contained. Sequence reads were collapsed and filtered to measure the absolute abundance of every unique TCRbeta CDR3 rearrangement. For each sample, productive Simpson clonality was calculated as the square root of Simpson's diversity index over productive rearrangements. TCRdb took over this immuneACCESS table, retaining in-frame rearrangements with V and J assigned. Such tables are incomplete; in checked studies, under half of the missing clones stem from an unresolved V gene, and the remainder is unexplained. V and J calls and clone size come straight from that table; D and trimming were deduced from the DNA. Within this sample are 73,000 or so clones, with around 81% of them counted one time only. The ten most abundant clones make up 4.5% of the sample.

The CDR3 measures 14 amino acids from cysteine to phenylalanine. CDR3 DNA is the only sequence kept; it has 42 bases, read in frame from the first base. CDR1 and CDR2, looked up from the germline V gene, are SGHRS and YFSETQ. The germline V end is reduced by 4 bases and the J end by 2 bases; junction bases left unmatched: 1. The V and J genes are TRBV5-1 and TRBJ2-1, with 9 central nucleotides matching TRBD2. The TCR was taken from a woman in her sixties with acute or convalescent COVID-19. Sequenced material: peripheral blood. In nucleotides, the sequence is TGCGCCAGCAGCCCTAGCGGGGCCTACAATGAGCAGTTCTTC. This sequence encodes CASSPSGAYNEQFF.